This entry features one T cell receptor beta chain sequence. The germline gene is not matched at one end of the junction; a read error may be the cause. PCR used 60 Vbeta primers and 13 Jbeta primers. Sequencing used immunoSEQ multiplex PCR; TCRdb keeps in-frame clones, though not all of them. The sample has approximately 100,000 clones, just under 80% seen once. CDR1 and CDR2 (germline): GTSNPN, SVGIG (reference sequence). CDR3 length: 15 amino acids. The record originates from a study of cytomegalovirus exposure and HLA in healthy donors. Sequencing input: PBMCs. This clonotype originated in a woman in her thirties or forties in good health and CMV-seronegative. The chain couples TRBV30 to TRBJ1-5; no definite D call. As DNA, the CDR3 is TGTGCCTGGAGTGTAGAGGGTTTCGGCAATCAGCCCCAGAATTTT. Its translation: CAWSVEGFGNQPQNF.